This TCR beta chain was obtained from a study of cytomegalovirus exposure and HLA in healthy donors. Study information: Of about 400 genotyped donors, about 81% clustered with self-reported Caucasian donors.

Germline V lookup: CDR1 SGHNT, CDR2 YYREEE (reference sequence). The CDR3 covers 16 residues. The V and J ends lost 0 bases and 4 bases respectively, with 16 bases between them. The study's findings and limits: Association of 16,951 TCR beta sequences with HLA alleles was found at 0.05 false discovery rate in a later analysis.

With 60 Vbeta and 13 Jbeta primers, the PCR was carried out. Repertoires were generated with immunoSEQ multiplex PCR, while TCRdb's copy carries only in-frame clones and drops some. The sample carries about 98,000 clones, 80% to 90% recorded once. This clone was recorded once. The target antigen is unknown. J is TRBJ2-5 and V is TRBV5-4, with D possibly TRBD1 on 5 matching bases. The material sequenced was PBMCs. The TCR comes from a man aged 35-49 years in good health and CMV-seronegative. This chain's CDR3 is CASSLAVGRVLETQYF. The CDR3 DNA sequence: TGTGCCAGCAGCTTGGCGGTCGGCAGGGTTTTAGAGACCCAGTACTTC.